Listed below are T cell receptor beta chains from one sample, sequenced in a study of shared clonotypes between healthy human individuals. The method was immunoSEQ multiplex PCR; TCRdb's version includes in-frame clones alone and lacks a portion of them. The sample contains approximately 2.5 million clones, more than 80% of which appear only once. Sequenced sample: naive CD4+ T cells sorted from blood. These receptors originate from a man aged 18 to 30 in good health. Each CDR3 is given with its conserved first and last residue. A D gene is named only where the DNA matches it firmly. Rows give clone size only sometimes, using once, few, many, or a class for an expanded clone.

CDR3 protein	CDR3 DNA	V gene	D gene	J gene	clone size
CASSAGGLGNQPQHF	TGTGCCAGCAGTGCAGGGGGGTTGGGCAATCAGCCCCAGCATTTT	TRBV6-1	TRBD1	TRBJ1-5	NA
CASSESLGNEKLFF	TGTGCCAGCAGTGAATCGTTAGGTAATGAAAAACTGTTTTTT	TRBV2	NA	TRBJ1-4	NA
CASKVADFTGELFF	TGTGCCAGCAAAGTCGCAGACTTCACCGGGGAGCTGTTTTTT	TRBV6-5	NA	TRBJ2-2	NA
CASSSRTRAGETQYF	TGCGCCAGCAGCTCACGGACAAGGGCGGGAGAGACCCAGTACTTC	TRBV5-1	NA	TRBJ2-5	NA
CASSLAGANQPQHF	TGTGCCAGCAGCTTGGCCGGGGCCAATCAGCCCCAGCATTTT	TRBV5-6	NA	TRBJ1-5	once
CASSPQTDTQYF	TGTGCCAGCAGCCCTCAGACAGATACGCAGTATTTT	TRBV7-9	NA	TRBJ2-3	NA
CASGYVGTGEKLFF	TGTGCCAGCGGTTATGTGGGGACGGGTGAAAAACTGTTTTTT	TRBV28	NA	TRBJ1-4	NA
CAWSVLGGSGNTIYF	TGTGCCTGGAGTGTACTAGGGGGCTCTGGAAACACCATATATTTT	TRBV30	NA	TRBJ1-3	NA
CAISGVGSEQYF	TGTGCCATCAGTGGTGTCGGGAGCGAGCAGTACTTC	TRBV10-3	NA	TRBJ2-7	NA
CASSLQGPLGYNEQFF	TGTGCCAGCAGCTTACAAGGGCCTTTAGGCTACAATGAGCAGTTCTTC	TRBV5-4	NA	TRBJ2-1	NA
CASRSSSLTGELFF	TGTGCCAGCAGGAGTTCTAGCCTCACCGGGGAGCTGTTTTTT	TRBV2	NA	TRBJ2-2	NA
CASSSRGGQETQYF	TGTGCCAGCAGTTCCCGGGGGGGGCAAGAGACCCAGTACTTC	TRBV2	TRBD2	TRBJ2-5	NA
CASSYDAGTYNEQFF	TGTGCCAGCAGTTATGACGCAGGAACCTACAATGAGCAGTTCTTC	TRBV6-6	NA	TRBJ2-1	NA
CASSHPEGRWQYF	TGCGCCAGCAGCCATCCTGAAGGGAGGTGGCAGTACTTC	TRBV4-1	NA	TRBJ2-7	NA
CASSLSSGAPPYEQYF	TGTGCTAGCAGCTTAAGTTCTGGGGCCCCCCCCTACGAGCAGTACTTC	TRBV7-7	NA	TRBJ2-7	NA
CASGPGQGTEAFF	TGTGCTAGTGGTCCTGGACAGGGTACTGAAGCTTTCTTT	TRBV12-5	TRBD1	TRBJ1-1	once
CASSLEGNTEAFF	TGTGCCAGCAGCTTGGAGGGGAACACTGAAGCTTTCTTT	TRBV5-4	NA	TRBJ1-1	few